One and the same sample provided the 20 T cell receptor beta chains below, sequenced in a study of cytomegalovirus exposure and HLA in healthy donors. The PCR contained 60 Vbeta and 13 Jbeta primers. The table came from immunoSEQ multiplex PCR; TCRdb's copy has only in-frame clones and leaves some out. The sample lists about 170,000 clones, 73% occurring once. Sequencing was performed on PBMCs. Receptor source: a woman in her late teens or twenties in good health and CMV-seropositive.

This clone came up a few times. The chain couples TRBV5-4 to TRBJ1-1; tentatively, D is TRBD1 (5 bases). CDR1 and CDR2 (germline): SGHNT, YYREEE (reference sequence). Trimming shortened V by 2 bases and J by 4 bases, and 9 bases separated the two germline ends. This CDR3 spans 13 amino acids. CDR3 in DNA: TGTGCCAGCAGCTTTCAGGGAGGCACTGAAGCTTTCTTT. This codes for CASSFQGGTEAFF.

The V and J genes are TRBV18 and TRBJ2-5, with a possible D match to TRBD2 (6 bases). The CDR3 is made up of 14 amino acids. Per the germline V gene, CDR1 is KGHSH and CDR2 is LQKENI. Trimming removed 6 bases from V and 8 bases from J, with 19 bases in between. The CDR3 sequence is CASSPGLPPETQYF. CDR3 nucleotides: TGTGCCAGCTCCCCGGGACTGCCTCCAGAAACCCAGTACTTC. Full variable domain (outside the CDR3, taken from reference TRBV18 and TRBJ2-5): NAGVMQNPRHLVRRRGQEARLRCSPMKGHSHVYWYRQLPEEGLKFMVYLQKENIIDESGMPKERFSAEFPKEGPSILRIQQVVRGDSAAYFCASSPGLPPETQYFGPGTRLLVL.

This clone was counted only a few times. The gene calls are TRBV30 and TRBJ2-7; D might be TRBD1 (6 bases). V dropped 0 bases and J dropped 3 bases, with 6 bases sitting between them. This CDR3 is 12 amino acids long. Germline assignment: CDR1 GTSNPN and CDR2 SVGIG (reference sequence). CDR3: CAWSVQGYEQYF. The DNA for the CDR3 is TGTGCCTGGAGTGTACAGGGCTACGAGCAGTACTTC.

V usage is TRBV5-3 and J usage is TRBJ2-1; 8 bases align to TRBD1. TRBV5-3 is an ORF, with its function uncertain. With V trimmed by 4 bases and J by 7 bases, 10 bases remained unmatched. The CDR3 spans 15 residues. In nucleotides, the CDR3 is TGTGCCAGAAGCGAGGGTTGGACAGGGCGGAATGAGCAGTTCTTC. Protein product: CARSEGWTGRNEQFF.

The CDR3 DNA reads TGCGCCAGCAGCAGGGGGAACACTGAAGCTTTCTTT. It encodes CASSRGNTEAFF. This chain connects TRBV5-1 to TRBJ1-1, with D maybe TRBD1 (5 bases). V was clipped by 4 bases and J by 1 base, with 5 bases between them. Germline CDR1 SGHRS, CDR2 YFSETQ. This CDR3 comprises 12 residues.

DNA for the CDR3: TGTGCCAGCAGCCTAAAACGGGAGCTGGGCACTGAAGCTTTCTTT. It specifies CASSLKRELGTEAFF. The chain uses TRBV5-4 and TRBJ1-1; no reliable D call. The germline V and J ends were trimmed by 4 bases and 4 bases, with 17 bases remaining between them. The V gene's germline CDR1 is SGHNT and CDR2 YYREEE (reference sequence). The CDR3 consists of 15 residues.

A single count supports this clone. V gene TRBV7-9 combines with J gene TRBJ2-1, with TRBD1 identical over 7 bases. The trim removed 5 bases at V and 4 bases at J, leaving 2 bases unmatched. Germline values: CDR1 SEHNR, CDR2 FQNEAQ (reference sequence). The CDR3 consists of 13 residues. For the CDR3, the DNA is TGTGCCAGCAGCCAACAGGGGTACAATGAGCAGTTCTTC. As protein: CASSQQGYNEQFF.

This clone was seen a handful of times. CDR3 in DNA: TGTGCCACCATTTACCGGGACAGGGATAATCAGCCCCAGCATTTT. Protein sequence: CATIYRDRDNQPQHF. This chain uses TRBV6-5 with TRBJ1-5; 9 bases agree with TRBD1. Germline V lookup: CDR1 MNHEY, CDR2 SVGAGI. The CDR3 has 15 amino acids. V lost 10 bases and J lost 4; bases outside the gene matches: 11.

The rearrangement uses TRBV19 and TRBJ1-2, with 8 bases fitting TRBD1. This CDR3 is 13 amino acids long. Germline CDR1 reads LNHDA; CDR2 reads SQIVND (reference sequence). V shed 2 bases, J shed 7 bases, and the junction held 3 bases outside the gene matches. CDR3 nucleotide sequence: TGTGCCAGTAGTATACAGGGGGCGCTTGGCTACACCTTC. Translating gives CASSIQGALGYTF.

The rearrangement uses TRBV30 and TRBJ2-1; 9 positions match TRBD1. Germline CDR1 and CDR2: GTSNPN and SVGIG (reference sequence). The junction had 2 bases not matched to a gene; V was cut back by 5 bases and J by 3 bases. CDR3 length equals 13 residues. This CDR3 is CAWGTGNYNEQFF. The CDR3 DNA follows: TGTGCCTGGGGGACAGGGAACTACAATGAGCAGTTCTTC.

This chain's CDR3 is CASTPVPTDSPLHF. CDR3 DNA sequence: TGTGCCAGCACCCCCGTCCCCACGGATTCACCCCTCCACTTT. The rearrangement joins TRBV5-5 to TRBJ1-6; D unclear. Germline CDR1 SGHKS, CDR2 YYEKEE (reference sequence). The length of the CDR3 is 14 residues. The V end lost 6 bases, the J end lost 8 bases, and 15 bases lay between the germline ends.

This chain joins TRBV27 and TRBJ2-6, with 12 bases lining up with TRBD1. The CDR3 length is 19 residues. V dropped 0 bases and J dropped 1; count of bases not matched to a gene: 4. CDR1 and CDR2 (germline): MNHEY, SMNVEV (reference sequence). CDR3 DNA: TGTGCCAGCAGTTTATCCGGGACAGGGGGCAGGTCTGGGGCCAACGTCCTGACTTTC. The encoded protein is CASSLSGTGGRSGANVLTF.

The CDR3 protein is CASSDGRPGTEAFF. The CDR3 coding sequence is TGTGCCAGCAGTGATGGCAGACCGGGCACTGAAGCTTTCTTT. The V gene is TRBV6-4, the J gene TRBJ1-1; D not certain. CDR1 and CDR2 from the germline V gene are MRHNA and SNTAGT. The CDR3 loop spans 14 amino acids. Trimming removed 3 bases from V and 4 bases from J, with 12 bases in between.

This chain uses TRBV7-9 with TRBJ2-7, with 8 positions matching TRBD1. Germline CDR1 SEHNR, CDR2 FQNEAQ (reference sequence). CDR3 length: 13 residues. The ends lost 5 bases at V and 3 bases at J; junction bases unmatched: 3. CDR3 nucleotides: TGTGCCAGCAGCGACAGGGGCAACTACGAGCAGTACTTC. Amino acid sequence: CASSDRGNYEQYF.

This sequence joins TRBV2 and TRBJ1-1; weak D call: TRBD1 (6 bases). The CDR3 is 13 residues long. Germline V gives CDR1 SNHLY, CDR2 FYNNEI. Trimming removed 5 bases from V and 4 bases from J, with 11 bases in between. This CDR3 is CASSSRGSTEAFF. The CDR3 DNA reads as TGTGCCAGCAGTTCCAGGGGCTCCACTGAAGCTTTCTTT.

The V call is TRBV4-1, the J call TRBJ1-3; 7 bases fit TRBD1. The CDR3 length is 14 residues. V was pared by 4 bases and J by 2 bases, with 2 bases of the junction left unmatched. Germline CDR1 reads MGHRA; CDR2 reads YSYEKL. The CDR3 here is CASSPGTAGNTIYF. Written as DNA, the CDR3 is TGCGCCAGCAGCCCGGGGACAGCTGGAAACACCATATATTTT.

This chain connects TRBV6-5 to TRBJ2-4, with TRBD1 matching 10 bases. V shed 6 bases, J shed 7 bases, and the junction held 6 bases outside the gene matches. This CDR3 contains 14 residues. Germline CDR1 and CDR2: MNHEY and SVGAGI. Here the CDR3 reads CASSRQGAVNIQYF. CDR3 coding DNA: TGTGCCAGCAGCCGACAGGGGGCCGTGAACATTCAGTACTTC.

This chain joins TRBV9 and TRBJ2-7; tentative D call: TRBD2 (6 bases). Trimming removed 0 bases from V and 5 bases from J, with 12 bases in between. The CDR3 runs 14 residues. CDR1 and CDR2 (germline): SGDLS, YYNGEE. The CDR3 is CASSVGDFPHEQYF. CDR3 in DNA: TGTGCCAGCAGCGTAGGGGACTTTCCACACGAGCAGTACTTC.

In DNA form, the CDR3 reads TGCAGCGTTGTAGGGGCAGCGTACTATGGCTACACCTTC. It encodes CSVVGAAYYGYTF. V and J are TRBV29-1 and TRBJ1-2; possible D gene TRBD1, 5 bases. Germline lookup yields CDR1 SQVTM and CDR2 ANQGSEA. There are 13 residues in the CDR3. With 4 bases removed from V and 3 bases from J, the gap between germline ends came to 12 bases.

The V call is TRBV5-1, the J call TRBJ2-7, with 8 bases matching TRBD1. CDR3 length equals 14 residues. Germline CDR1 and CDR2: SGHRS and YFSETQ. With 0 bases clipped from V and 4 bases from J, the junction kept 3 bases outside the gene matches. Written as DNA, the CDR3 is TGCGCCAGCAGCTTGGGCAACAGGGGGTACGAGCAGTACTTC. It is translated as CASSLGNRGYEQYF.